Sequencing of this T cell receptor (beta chain) was carried out in a study of T cell changes during pregnancy in multiple sclerosis. The sample holds one count of this clone. Profiling relied on immunoSEQ multiplex PCR, and the TCRdb table lists in-frame clones only, not all of them. Of 45,000 to 55,000 clones listed, around nine tenths were seen once; the top ten hold about 2%. The germline CDR1 and CDR2 sequences are MNHNY and SVGAGI (reference sequence). V was cut by 2 bases and J by 1 base, with 9 bases left in between. The CDR3 is made up of 15 amino acids. This specimen consisted of peripheral blood, obtained in the first trimester of pregnancy. The origin of this receptor is a female donor with multiple sclerosis, enrolled in a pregnancy study. The chain has TRBV6-6 and TRBJ2-1, with D hard to call. The CDR3 loop reads CASSYLDKSYNEQFF. CDR3 in DNA: TGTGCCAGCAGTTACCTTGACAAATCCTACAATGAGCAGTTCTTC.